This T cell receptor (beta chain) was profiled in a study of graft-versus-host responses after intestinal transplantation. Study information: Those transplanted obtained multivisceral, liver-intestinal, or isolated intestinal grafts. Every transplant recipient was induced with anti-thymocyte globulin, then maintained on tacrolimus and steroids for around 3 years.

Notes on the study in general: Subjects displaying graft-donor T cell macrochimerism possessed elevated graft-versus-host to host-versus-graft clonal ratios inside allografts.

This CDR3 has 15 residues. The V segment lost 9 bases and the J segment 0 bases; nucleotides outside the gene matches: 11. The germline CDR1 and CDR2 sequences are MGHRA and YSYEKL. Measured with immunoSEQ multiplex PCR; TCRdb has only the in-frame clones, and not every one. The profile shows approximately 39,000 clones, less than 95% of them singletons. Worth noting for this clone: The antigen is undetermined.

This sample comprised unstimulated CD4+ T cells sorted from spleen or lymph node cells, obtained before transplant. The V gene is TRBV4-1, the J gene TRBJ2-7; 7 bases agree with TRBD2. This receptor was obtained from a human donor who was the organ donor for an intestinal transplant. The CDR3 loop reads CASGLRGDYSYEQYF. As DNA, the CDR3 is TGCGCCAGTGGGCTACGGGGGGACTACTCCTACGAGCAGTACTTC.